This TCR beta chain was obtained from a study of CD8+ T cells in alopecia areata. Study-level background: Dosing with tofacitinib proceeded for 6 to 18 months, followed by 6 months off drug.

The count of this clone is one. The treatment: oral pan-JAK inhibitor, 5-10 mg twice daily. Following RNA extraction, reverse transcription yielded cDNA that acted as the sequencing template. Data came from immunoSEQ multiplex PCR; TCRdb stores just in-frame clones and leaves some out. The repertoire holds about 260,000 clones, 60% seen once, with roughly 0.93% in the top ten. The clonotype originates from a human donor with alopecia areata. Source: CD4+ T cells sorted from blood, taken around week 54, from a patient treated with tofacitinib.

This CDR3 is CASSTTDSRGYTF. The DNA for the CDR3 is TGTGCCAGCAGTACGACAGACAGCCGTGGCTACACCTTC. This chain joins TRBV27 and TRBJ1-2; TRBD1 is a possible D gene (5 bases). The germline V gene encodes CDR1 MNHEY and CDR2 SMNVEV (reference sequence). Trimming took 5 bases from V and 7 from J, leaving 14 bases between them. The CDR3 extends over 13 amino acids.